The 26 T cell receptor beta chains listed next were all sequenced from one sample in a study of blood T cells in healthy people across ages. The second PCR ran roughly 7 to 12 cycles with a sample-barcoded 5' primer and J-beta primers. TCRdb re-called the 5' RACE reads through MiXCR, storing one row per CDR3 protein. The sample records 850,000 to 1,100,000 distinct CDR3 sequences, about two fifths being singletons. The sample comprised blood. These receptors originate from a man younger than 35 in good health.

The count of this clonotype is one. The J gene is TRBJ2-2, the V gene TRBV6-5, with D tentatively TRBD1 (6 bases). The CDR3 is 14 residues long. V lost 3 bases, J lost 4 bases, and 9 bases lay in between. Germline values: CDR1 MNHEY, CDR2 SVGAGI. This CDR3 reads CASSYQGRTGELFF. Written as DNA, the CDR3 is TGTGCCAGCAGTTATCAGGGGCGCACCGGGGAGCTGTTTTTT.

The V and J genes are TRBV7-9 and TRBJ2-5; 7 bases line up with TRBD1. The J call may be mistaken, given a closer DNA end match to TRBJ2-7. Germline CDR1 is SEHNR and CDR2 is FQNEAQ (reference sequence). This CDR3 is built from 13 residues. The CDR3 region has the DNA TGTGCCAGCAGCTTAAGACAGGGTAACGAGCAGTACTTC. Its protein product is CASSLRQGNEQYF.

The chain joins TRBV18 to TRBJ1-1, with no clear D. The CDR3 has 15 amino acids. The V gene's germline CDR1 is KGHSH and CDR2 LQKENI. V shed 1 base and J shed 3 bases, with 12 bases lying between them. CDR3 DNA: TGTGCCAGCTCACCACTGATGGGGTCGGACACTGAAGCTTTCTTT. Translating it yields CASSPLMGSDTEAFF. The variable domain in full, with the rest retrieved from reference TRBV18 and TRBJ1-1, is NAGVMQNPRHLVRRRGQEARLRCSPMKGHSHVYWYRQLPEEGLKFMVYLQKENIIDESGMPKERFSAEFPKEGPSILRIQQVVRGDSAAYFCASSPLMGSDTEAFFGQGTRLTVV.

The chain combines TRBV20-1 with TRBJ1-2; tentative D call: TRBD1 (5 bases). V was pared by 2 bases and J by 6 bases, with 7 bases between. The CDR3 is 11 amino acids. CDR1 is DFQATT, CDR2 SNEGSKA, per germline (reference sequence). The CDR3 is CSARRGHGYTF. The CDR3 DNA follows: TGCAGTGCTAGACGGGGACATGGCTACACCTTC.

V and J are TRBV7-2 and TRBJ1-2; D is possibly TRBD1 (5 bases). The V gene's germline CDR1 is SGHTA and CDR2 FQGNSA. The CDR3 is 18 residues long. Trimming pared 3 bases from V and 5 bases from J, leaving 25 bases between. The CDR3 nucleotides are TGTGCCAGCAGCTTCACGCGAGCTCGGGGGAGAGGCGAATATGGCTACACCTTC. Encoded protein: CASSFTRARGRGEYGYTF.

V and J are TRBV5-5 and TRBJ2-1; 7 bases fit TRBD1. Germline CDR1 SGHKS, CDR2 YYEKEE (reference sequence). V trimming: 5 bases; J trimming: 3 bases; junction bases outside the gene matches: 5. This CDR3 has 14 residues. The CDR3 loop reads CASRKGDSYNEQFF. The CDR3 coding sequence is TGTGCCAGCAGGAAGGGGGACAGCTACAATGAGCAGTTCTTC.

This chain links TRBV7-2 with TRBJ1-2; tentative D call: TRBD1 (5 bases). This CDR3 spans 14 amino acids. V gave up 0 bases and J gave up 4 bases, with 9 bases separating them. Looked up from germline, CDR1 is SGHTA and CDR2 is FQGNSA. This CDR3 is CASSLALTAYGYTF. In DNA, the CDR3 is TGTGCCAGCAGCTTAGCGCTGACAGCCTATGGCTACACCTTC.

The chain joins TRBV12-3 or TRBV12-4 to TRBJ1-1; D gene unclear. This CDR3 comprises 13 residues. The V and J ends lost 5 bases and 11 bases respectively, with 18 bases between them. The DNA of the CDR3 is TGTGCCAGCAGTGTTTCTCTCCAGGATGGCGCTTTCTTT. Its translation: CASSVSLQDGAFF.

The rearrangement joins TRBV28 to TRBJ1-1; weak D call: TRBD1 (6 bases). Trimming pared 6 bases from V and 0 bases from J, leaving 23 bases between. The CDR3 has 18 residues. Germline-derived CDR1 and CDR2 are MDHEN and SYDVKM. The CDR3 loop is CASSRRGRGWGMNTEAFF. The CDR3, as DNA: TGTGCCAGCAGCCGCAGGGGAAGAGGATGGGGCATGAACACTGAAGCTTTCTTT.

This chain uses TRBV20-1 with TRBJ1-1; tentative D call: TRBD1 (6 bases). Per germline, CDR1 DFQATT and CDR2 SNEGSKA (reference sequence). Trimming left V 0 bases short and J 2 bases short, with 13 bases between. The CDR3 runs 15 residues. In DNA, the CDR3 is TGCAGTGCTAGAGATGGGGGCAGTACCAACACTGAAGCTTTCTTT. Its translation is CSARDGGSTNTEAFF.

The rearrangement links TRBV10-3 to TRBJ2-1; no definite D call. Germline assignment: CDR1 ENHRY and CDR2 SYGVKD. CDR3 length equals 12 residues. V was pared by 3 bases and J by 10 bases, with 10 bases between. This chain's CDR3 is CAISDGRKEQFF. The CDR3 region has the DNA TGTGCCATCAGTGATGGAAGGAAGGAGCAGTTCTTC.

The CDR3 region has the DNA TGCAGTGCTAGAGTCGGGGGTGCTAAAAACATTCAGTACTTC. The encoded protein is CSARVGGAKNIQYF. J is TRBJ2-4 and V is TRBV20-1, with a weak D call TRBD2 (6 bases). Germline V gene sequence: CDR1 DFQATT, CDR2 SNEGSKA (reference sequence). V shed 1 base and J shed 4 bases, with 11 bases lying between them. The CDR3 contains 14 residues.

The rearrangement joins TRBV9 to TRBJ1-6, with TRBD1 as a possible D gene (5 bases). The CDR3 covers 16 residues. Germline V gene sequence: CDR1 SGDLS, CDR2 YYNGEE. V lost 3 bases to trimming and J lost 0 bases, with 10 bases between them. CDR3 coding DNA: TGTGCCAGCAGCGAGGGACGGTACTCCTATAATTCACCCCTCCACTTT. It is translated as CASSEGRYSYNSPLHF.

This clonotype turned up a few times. DNA for the CDR3: TGTGCCATCAGGGAGGGACAGGGGCATAATTCACCCCTCCACTTT. This codes for CAIREGQGHNSPLHF. The chain joins TRBV10-3 to TRBJ1-6, with TRBD1 matching over 10 bases. The J segment lost 5 bases and the V segment lost 6 bases, leaving 4 bases of the junction unmatched. Germline V gene data show CDR1 as ENHRY and CDR2 as SYGVKD. The CDR3 loop spans 15 amino acids.

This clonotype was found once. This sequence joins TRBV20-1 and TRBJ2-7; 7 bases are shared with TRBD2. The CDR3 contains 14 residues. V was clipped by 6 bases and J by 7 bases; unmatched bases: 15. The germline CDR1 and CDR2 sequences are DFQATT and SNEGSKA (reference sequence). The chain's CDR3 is CSAPASGGLGEQYF. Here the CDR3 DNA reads TGCAGTGCCCCCGCTAGCGGTGGCCTTGGGGAGCAGTACTTC.

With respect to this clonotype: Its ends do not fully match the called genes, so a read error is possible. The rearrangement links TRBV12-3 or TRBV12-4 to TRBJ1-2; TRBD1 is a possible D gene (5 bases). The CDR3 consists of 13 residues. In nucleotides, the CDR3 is TGTGCCAGCACCGGGACGGACCACTATGGCCACACCTTC. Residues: CASTGTDHYGHTF.

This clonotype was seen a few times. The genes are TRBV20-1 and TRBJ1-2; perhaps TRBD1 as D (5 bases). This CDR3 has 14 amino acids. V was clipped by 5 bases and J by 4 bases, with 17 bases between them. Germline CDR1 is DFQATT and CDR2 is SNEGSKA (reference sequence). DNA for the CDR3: TGCAGTGCTGGGGACTGGGCGGAGAGCTATGGCTACACCTTC. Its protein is CSAGDWAESYGYTF.

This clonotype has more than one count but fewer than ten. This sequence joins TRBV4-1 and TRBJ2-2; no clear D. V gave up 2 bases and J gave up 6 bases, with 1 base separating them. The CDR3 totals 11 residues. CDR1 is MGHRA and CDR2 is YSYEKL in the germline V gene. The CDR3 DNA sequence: TGCGCCAGCAGCCAATCCGGGGAGCTGTTTTTT. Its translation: CASSQSGELFF.

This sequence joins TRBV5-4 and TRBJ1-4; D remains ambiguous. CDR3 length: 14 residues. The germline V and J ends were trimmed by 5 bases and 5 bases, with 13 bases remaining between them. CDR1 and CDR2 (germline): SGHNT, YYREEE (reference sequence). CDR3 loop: CASSPRPQNEKLFF. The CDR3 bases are TGTGCCAGCAGTCCAAGACCCCAAAATGAAAAACTGTTTTTT. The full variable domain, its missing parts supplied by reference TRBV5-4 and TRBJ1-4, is ETGVTQSPTHLIKTRGQQVTLRCSSQSGHNTVSWYQQALGQGPQFIFQYYREEENGRGNFPPRFSGLQFPNYSSELNVNALELDDSALYLCASSPRPQNEKLFFGSGTQLSVL.

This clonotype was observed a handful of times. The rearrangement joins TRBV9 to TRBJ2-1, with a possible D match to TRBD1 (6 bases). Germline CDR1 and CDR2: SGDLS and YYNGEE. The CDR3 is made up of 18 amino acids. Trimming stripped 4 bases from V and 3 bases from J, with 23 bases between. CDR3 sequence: CASSTRGDTKPLYNEQFF. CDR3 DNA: TGTGCCAGCAGCACCAGAGGGGACACCAAACCGCTCTACAATGAGCAGTTCTTC.

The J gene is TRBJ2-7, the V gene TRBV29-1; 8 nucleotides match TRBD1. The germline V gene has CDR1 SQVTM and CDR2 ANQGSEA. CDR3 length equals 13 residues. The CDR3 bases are TGCATCGCTGGGACAGGTCCGGACAATGAGCAGTACTTC. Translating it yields CIAGTGPDNEQYF.

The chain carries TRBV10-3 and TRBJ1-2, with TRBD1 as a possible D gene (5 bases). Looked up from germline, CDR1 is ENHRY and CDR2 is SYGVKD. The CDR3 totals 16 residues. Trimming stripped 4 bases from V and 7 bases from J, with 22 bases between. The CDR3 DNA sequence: TGTGCCATCAGTGGATCATGGGACGGAGGGGCCTCTGGCTACACCTTC. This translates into CAISGSWDGGASGYTF.

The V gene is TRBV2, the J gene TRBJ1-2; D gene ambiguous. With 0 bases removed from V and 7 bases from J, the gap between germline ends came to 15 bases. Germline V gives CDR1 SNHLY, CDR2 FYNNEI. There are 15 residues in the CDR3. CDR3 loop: CASSEAREGSFGYTF. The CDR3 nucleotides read TGTGCCAGCAGTGAAGCGCGTGAGGGTAGCTTTGGCTACACCTTC.

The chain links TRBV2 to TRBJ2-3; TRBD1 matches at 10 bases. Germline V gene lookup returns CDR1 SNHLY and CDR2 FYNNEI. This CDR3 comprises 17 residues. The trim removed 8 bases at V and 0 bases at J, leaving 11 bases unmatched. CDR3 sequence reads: CASGGRTGGTSTDTQYF. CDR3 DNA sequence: TGTGCCAGCGGAGGACGGACAGGGGGTACTAGCACAGATACGCAGTATTTT.

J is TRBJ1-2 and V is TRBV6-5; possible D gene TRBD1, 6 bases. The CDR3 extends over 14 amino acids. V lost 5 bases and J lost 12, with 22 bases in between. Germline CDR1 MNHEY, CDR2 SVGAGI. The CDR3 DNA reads TGTGCCAGCAGTCCATTAGACAGGCGGCAGGGCCACACCTTC. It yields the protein CASSPLDRRQGHTF.

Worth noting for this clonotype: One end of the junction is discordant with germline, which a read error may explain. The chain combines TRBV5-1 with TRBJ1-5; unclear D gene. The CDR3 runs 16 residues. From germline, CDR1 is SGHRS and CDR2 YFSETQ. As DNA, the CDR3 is TGCGCCAGCAGCTTGGACGAGCGTAATAGCAAGCAGCCCCAGCATTTT. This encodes CASSLDERNSKQPQHF.